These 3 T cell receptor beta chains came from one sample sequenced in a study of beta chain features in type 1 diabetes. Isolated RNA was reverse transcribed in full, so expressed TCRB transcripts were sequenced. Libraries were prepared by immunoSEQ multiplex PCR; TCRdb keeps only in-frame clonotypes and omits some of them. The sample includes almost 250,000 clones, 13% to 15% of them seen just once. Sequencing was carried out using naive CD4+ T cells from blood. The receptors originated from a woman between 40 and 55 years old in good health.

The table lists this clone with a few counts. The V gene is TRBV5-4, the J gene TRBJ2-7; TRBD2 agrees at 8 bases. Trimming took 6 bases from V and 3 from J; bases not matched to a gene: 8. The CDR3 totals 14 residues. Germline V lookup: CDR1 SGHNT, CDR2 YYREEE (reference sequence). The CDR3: CASTPYGGGYEQYF. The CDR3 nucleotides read TGTGCCAGCACCCCCTACGGGGGGGGCTACGAGCAGTACTTC.

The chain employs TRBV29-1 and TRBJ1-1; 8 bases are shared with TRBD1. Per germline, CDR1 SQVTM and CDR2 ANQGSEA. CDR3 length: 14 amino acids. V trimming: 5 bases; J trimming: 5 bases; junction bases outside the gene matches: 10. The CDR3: CSVSMQGAQTEAFF. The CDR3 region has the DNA TGCAGCGTTTCTATGCAGGGGGCGCAAACTGAAGCTTTCTTT.

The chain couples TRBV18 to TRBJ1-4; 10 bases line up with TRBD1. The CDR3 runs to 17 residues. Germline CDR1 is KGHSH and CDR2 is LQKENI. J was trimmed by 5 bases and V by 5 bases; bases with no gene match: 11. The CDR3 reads CASSATGGSSGNEKLFF. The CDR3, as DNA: TGTGCCAGCTCAGCGACAGGGGGCAGCTCTGGGAATGAAAAACTGTTTTTT.